This entry features one T cell receptor (beta chain) sequence. This sample was included in a study of T cells in Graves' hyperthyroidism and ophthalmopathy. Stable disease denoted Graves' hyperthyroidism without ophthalmopathy progression within 18 months. Hyperthyroidism patients were newly diagnosed, had disease duration under 2 months, and were aged 18 to 65 years. This CDR3 region has 15 residues. Per germline, CDR1 LNHDA and CDR2 SQIVND (reference sequence). The V end lost 4 bases, the J end lost 2 bases, and 13 bases lay between the germline ends. Amplification of TCR beta CDR3 regions used RNA as the template. The TCR CDR3 first-round RT-PCR relied on the HTBI primer set. MiXCR, run by TCRdb on the multiplex PCR reads, gives a single entry per CDR3 protein. This table holds a few hundred thousand distinct CDR3 sequences, 46% found once.

The J gene is TRBJ2-3, the V gene TRBV19; D uncertain. The receptor was derived from a woman younger than 30 with Graves' hyperthyroidism. The sequenced material came from peripheral blood or thyroid tissue (not recorded which). The CDR3 sequence: CASSRRALDTDTQYF. The DNA of the CDR3 is TGTGCCAGTAGTAGAAGGGCTTTAGACACAGATACGCAGTATTTT.